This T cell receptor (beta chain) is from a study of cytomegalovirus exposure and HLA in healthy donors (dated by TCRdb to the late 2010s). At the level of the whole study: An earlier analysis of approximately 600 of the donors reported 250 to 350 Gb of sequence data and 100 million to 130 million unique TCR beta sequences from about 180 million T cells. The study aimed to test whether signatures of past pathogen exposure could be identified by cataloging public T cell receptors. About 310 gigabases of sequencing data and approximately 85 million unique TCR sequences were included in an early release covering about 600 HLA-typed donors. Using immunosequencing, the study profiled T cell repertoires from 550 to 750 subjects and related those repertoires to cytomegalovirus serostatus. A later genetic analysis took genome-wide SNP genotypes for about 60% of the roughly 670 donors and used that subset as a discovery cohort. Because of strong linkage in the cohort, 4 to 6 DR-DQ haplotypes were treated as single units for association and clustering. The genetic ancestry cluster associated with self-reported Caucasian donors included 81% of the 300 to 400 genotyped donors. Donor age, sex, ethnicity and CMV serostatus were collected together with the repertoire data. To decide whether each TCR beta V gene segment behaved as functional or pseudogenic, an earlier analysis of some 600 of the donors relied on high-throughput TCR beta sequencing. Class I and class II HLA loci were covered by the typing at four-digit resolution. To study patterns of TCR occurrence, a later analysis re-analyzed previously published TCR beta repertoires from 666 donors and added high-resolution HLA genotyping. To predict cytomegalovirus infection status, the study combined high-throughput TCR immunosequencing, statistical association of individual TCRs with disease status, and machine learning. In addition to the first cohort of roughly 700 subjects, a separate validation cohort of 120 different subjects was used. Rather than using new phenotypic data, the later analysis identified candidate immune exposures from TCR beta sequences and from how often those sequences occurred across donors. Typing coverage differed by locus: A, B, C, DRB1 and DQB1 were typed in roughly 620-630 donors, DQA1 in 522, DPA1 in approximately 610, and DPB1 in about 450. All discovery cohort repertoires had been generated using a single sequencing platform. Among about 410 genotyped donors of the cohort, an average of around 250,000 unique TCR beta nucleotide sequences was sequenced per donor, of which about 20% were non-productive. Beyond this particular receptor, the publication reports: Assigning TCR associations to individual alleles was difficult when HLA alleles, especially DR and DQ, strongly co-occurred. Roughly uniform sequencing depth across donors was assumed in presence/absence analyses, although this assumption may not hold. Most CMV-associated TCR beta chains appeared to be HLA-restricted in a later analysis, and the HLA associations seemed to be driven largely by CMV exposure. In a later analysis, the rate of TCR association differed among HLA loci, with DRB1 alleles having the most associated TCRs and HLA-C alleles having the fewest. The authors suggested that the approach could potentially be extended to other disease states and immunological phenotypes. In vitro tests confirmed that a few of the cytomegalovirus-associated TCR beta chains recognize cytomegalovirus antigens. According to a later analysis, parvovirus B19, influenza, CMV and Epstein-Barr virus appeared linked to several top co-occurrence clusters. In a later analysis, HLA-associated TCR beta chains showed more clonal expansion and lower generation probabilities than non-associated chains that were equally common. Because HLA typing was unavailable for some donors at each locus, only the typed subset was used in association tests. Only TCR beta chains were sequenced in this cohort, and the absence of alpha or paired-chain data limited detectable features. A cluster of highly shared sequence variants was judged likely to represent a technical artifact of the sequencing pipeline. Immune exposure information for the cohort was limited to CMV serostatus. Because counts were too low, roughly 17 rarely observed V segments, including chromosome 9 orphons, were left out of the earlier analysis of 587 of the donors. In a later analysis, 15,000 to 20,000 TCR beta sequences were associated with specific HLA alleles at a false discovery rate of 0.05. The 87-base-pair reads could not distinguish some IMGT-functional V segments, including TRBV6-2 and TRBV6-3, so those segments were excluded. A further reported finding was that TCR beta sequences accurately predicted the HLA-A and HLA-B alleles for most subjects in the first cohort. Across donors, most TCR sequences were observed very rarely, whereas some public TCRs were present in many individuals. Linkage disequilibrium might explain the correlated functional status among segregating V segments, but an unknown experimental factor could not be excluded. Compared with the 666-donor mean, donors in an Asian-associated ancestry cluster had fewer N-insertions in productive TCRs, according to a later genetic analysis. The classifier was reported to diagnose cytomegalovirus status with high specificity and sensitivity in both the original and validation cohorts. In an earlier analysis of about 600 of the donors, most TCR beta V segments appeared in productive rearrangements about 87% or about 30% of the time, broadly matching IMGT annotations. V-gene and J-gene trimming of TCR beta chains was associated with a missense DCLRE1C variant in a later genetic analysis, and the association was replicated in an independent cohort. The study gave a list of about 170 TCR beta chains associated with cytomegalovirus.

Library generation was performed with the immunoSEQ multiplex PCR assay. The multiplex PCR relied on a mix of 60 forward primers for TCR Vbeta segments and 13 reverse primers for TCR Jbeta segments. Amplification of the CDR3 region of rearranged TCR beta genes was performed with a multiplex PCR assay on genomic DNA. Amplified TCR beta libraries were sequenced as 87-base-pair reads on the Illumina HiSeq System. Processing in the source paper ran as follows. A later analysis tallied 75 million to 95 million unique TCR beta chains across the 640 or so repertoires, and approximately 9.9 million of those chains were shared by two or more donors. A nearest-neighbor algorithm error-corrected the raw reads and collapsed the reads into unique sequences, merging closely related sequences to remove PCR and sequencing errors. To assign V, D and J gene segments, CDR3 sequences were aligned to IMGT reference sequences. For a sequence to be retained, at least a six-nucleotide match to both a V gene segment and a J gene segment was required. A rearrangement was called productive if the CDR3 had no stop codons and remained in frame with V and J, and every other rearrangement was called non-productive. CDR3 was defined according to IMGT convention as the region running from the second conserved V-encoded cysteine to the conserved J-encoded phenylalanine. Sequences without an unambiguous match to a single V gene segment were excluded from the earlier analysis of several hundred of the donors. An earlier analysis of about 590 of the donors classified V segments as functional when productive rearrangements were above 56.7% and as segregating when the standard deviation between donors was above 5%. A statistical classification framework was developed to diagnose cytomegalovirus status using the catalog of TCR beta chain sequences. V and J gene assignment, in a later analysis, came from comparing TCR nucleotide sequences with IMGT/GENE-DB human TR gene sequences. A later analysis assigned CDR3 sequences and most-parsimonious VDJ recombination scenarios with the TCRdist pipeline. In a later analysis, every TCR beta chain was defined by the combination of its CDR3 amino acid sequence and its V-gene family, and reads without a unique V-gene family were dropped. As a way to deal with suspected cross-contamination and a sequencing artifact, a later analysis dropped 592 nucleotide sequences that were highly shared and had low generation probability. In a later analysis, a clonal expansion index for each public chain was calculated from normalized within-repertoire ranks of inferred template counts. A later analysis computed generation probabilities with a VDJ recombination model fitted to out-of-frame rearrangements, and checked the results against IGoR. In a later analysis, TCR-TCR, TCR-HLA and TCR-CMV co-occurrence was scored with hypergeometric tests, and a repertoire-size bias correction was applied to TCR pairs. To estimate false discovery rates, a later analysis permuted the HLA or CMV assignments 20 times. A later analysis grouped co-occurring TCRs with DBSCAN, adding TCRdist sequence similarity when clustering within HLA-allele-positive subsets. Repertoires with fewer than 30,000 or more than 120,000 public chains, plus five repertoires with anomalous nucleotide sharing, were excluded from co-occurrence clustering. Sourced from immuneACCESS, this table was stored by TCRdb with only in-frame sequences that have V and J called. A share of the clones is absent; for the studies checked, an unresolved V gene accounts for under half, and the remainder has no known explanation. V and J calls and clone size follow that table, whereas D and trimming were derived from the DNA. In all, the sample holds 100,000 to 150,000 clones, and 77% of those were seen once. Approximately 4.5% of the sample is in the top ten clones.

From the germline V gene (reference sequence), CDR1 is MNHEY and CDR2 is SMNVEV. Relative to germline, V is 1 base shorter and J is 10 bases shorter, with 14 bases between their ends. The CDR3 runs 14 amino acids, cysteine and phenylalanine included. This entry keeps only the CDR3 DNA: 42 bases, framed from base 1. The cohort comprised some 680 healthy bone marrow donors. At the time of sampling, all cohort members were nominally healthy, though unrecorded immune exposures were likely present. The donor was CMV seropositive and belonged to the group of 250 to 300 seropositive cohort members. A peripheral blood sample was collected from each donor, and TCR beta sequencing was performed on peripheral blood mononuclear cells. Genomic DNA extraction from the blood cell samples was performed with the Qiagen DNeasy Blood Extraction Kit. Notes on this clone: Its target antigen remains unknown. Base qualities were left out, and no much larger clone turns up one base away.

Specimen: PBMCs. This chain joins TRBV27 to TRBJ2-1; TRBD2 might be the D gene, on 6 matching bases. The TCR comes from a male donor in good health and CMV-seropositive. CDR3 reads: CASSLYTGVGEQFF. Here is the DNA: TGTGCCAGCAGTTTATACACGGGAGTAGGAGAGCAGTTCTTC.